This entry lists 23 T cell receptor beta chains sequenced from one sample in a study of monozygotic twins with inflammatory bowel disease. Reprocessing the 5' RACE reads, TCRdb reports a single entry for every CDR3 protein and omits DNA. The sample data list a few hundred thousand distinct CDR3 sequences. Sample: blood. The receptors originated from a human donor with ulcerative colitis or Crohn's disease, or a healthy co-twin of an affected twin (not recorded which).

The chain has TRBV6-4 and TRBJ1-5. This CDR3 spans 12 amino acids. From germline, CDR1 is MRHNA and CDR2 SNTAGT. This CDR3 is CATIQFYQPQHF.

The chain employs TRBV24-1 and TRBJ2-3. This CDR3 is built from 15 residues. Per germline, CDR1 KGHDR and CDR2 SFDVKD. CDR3 protein: CATSRGTDFTDTQYF.

The genes are TRBV7-2 and TRBJ2-5; the D gene TCRdb calls, TRBD1, cannot be checked with no DNA. CDR1 is SGHTA and CDR2 is FQGNSA in the germline V gene. The CDR3 is 15 residues long. CDR3 amino acids: CASSFRTGSEETQYF.

The gene calls are TRBV27 and TRBJ1-2. Looked up from germline, CDR1 is MNHEY and CDR2 is SMNVEV (reference sequence). This CDR3 is 16 amino acids long. This CDR3 reads CASSSISGGVNYGYTF.

The V call is TRBV5-1, the J call TRBJ1-2. CDR1 and CDR2 (germline): SGHRS, YFSETQ. The CDR3 contains 13 residues. CDR3 in amino acids: CASGLDSQDGYTF. The variable domain in full, completed from reference TRBV5-1 and TRBJ1-2, reads KAGVTQTPRYLIKTRGQQVTLSCSPISGHRSVSWYQQTPGQGLQFLFEYFSETQRNKGNFPGRFSGRQFSNSRSEMNVSTLELGDSALYLCASGLDSQDGYTFGSGTRLTVV.

V gene TRBV4-2 combines with J gene TRBJ1-4; the TCRdb call, TRBD1, lacks DNA for checking. Germline assignment: CDR1 LGHNA and CDR2 YNFKEQ. This CDR3 is built from 15 residues. The CDR3 sequence: CASSRSDRQNEKLFF.

The chain carries TRBV5-1 and TRBJ2-3; TCRdb lists TRBD1, though no DNA is available to test this call. The CDR3 covers 14 residues. CDR1 and CDR2 (germline): SGHRS, YFSETQ. The CDR3 reads CASSLVAPGDTQYF.

The V call is TRBV6-6, the J call TRBJ2-5. The CDR3 consists of 13 residues. CDR1 is MNHNY, CDR2 SVGAGI, per germline (reference sequence). The CDR3 loop is CASSYGPTETQYF.

The rearrangement uses TRBV5-5 and TRBJ2-1; the TCRdb D gene call, TRBD2, has no DNA to confirm it. This CDR3 is built from 15 residues. CDR1 SGHKS and CDR2 YYEKEE come from the germline V gene (reference sequence). This CDR3 is CASSFWTRSNNEQFF.

This chain uses TRBV24-1 with TRBJ2-1. This CDR3 comprises 15 residues. Germline V gives CDR1 KGHDR, CDR2 SFDVKD. This chain's CDR3 is CATSDFRRSYNEQFF.

The V gene is TRBV6-5, the J gene TRBJ1-1; lacking DNA, the TRBD1 call made by TCRdb goes unchecked. The CDR3 is made up of 15 amino acids. Per the germline V gene, CDR1 is MNHEY and CDR2 is SVGAGI. The CDR3 sequence is CASSYPGQGWTEAFF.

The chain has TRBV19 and TRBJ2-5. The CDR3 runs to 17 residues. Per the germline V gene, CDR1 is LNHDA and CDR2 is SQIVND (reference sequence). The CDR3 sequence is CASSTVAKGFGGETQYF.

This chain joins TRBV7-3 and TRBJ2-4; TCRdb outputs TRBD2, but without DNA this stays unchecked. The CDR3 consists of 21 residues. The V gene's germline CDR1 is SGHTA and CDR2 FQGTGA. Here the CDR3 reads CASSLRRLAGGGVVAKNIQYF.

This chain joins TRBV7-2 and TRBJ2-4; with no DNA, the TCRdb D assignment of TRBD2 cannot be verified. Germline V gene data show CDR1 as SGHTA and CDR2 as FQGNSA. This CDR3 contains 13 residues. The CDR3 loop is CASSPAVSNIQYF.

The V gene is TRBV14, the J gene TRBJ2-1. The CDR3 spans 14 residues. Germline CDR1 is SGHDN and CDR2 is FVKESK. The CDR3 loop is CASSQDSAYNEQFF.

This rearrangement joins TRBV6-1 to TRBJ2-7; TCRdb calls TRBD1, which cannot be checked without DNA. This CDR3 has 15 residues. Germline V gives CDR1 MNHNS, CDR2 SASEGT. This CDR3 reads CASSPTGTGVDEQYF.

The chain has TRBV7-9 and TRBJ2-3; TCRdb lists TRBD1, though no DNA is available to test this call. Germline assignment: CDR1 SEHNR and CDR2 FQNEAQ (reference sequence). CDR3 length: 15 amino acids. The CDR3 here is CASSLWGYGTDTQYF. The entire variable domain, with the rest obtained from reference TRBV7-9 and TRBJ2-3, is as follows: DTGVSQNPRHKITKRGQNVTFRCDPISEHNRLYWYRQTLGQGPEFLTYFQNEAQLEKSRLLSDRFSAERPKGSFSTLEIQRTEQGDSAMYLCASSLWGYGTDTQYFGPGTRLTVL.

The chain couples TRBV20-1 to TRBJ1-1. The length of the CDR3 is 13 residues. Looked up from germline, CDR1 is DFQATT and CDR2 is SNEGSKA (reference sequence). The CDR3 loop is CSASSGMNTEAFF.

The rearrangement links TRBV7-9 to TRBJ2-7; lacking DNA, the TRBD1 call made by TCRdb goes unchecked. The CDR3 totals 14 residues. Germline V CDR1 and CDR2: SEHNR, FQNEAQ (reference sequence). The chain's CDR3 is CASSPTNDRDEQYF.

The chain combines TRBV7-9 with TRBJ2-4; without DNA, the TCRdb call of TRBD1 cannot be checked. This CDR3 spans 17 amino acids. The germline CDR1 and CDR2 sequences are SEHNR and FQNEAQ (reference sequence). The CDR3: CASSLAQGDGTKNIQYF.

The V gene is TRBV5-1, the J gene TRBJ1-5. CDR3 length: 19 amino acids. Germline V gives CDR1 SGHRS, CDR2 YFSETQ. CDR3 loop: CASSLDVITFSSRFWPQHF. Variable domain in full (rest from reference TRBV5-1 and TRBJ1-5): KAGVTQTPRYLIKTRGQQVTLSCSPISGHRSVSWYQQTPGQGLQFLFEYFSETQRNKGNFPGRFSGRQFSNSRSEMNVSTLELGDSALYLCASSLDVITFSSRFWPQHFGDGTRLSIL.

This chain links TRBV29-1 with TRBJ2-1; TCRdb indicates TRBD1, and absent DNA this call remains unverified. CDR1 and CDR2 (germline): SQVTM, ANQGSEA. This CDR3 has 14 amino acids. CDR3: CSVLGGGPYNEQFF.

The chain couples TRBV18 to TRBJ2-7; as DNA is missing, the TRBD1 call by TCRdb cannot be tested. Per the germline V gene, CDR1 is KGHSH and CDR2 is LQKENI. The CDR3 extends over 12 amino acids. This CDR3 is CASSPDSPSWYF.